This T cell receptor (beta chain) appears in the sequencing data of a study of cytomegalovirus exposure and HLA in healthy donors. Study findings and constraints: In a later analysis, most CMV-associated TCR beta chains appeared HLA-restricted.

Though nominally healthy at sampling, donors likely had unrecorded immune exposures. A word on this clone: Antigen specificity is unknown.

The V and J ends lost 5 bases and 2 bases respectively, with 16 bases between them. The CDR3 covers 16 residues. CDR1 and CDR2 (germline): SNHLY, FYNNEI. Primers included in the PCR were 60 Vbeta and 13 Jbeta primers. Sequenced by immunoSEQ multiplex PCR; TCRdb stores in-frame clones only, minus some. The sample holds 89,000 or so clones, 70% to 75% seen once. The TCR was taken from a man aged 55-75 years in good health and CMV-seronegative. The rearrangement links TRBV2 to TRBJ1-5; weak D call: TRBD1 (5 bases). Material: PBMCs. The CDR3 DNA reads as TGTGCCAGCAGTAGGGGCCCCCTTATAGGCAATCAGCCCCAGCATTTT. Translated: CASSRGPLIGNQPQHF. The full variable domain, in which reference TRBV2 and TRBJ1-5 provide the parts outside the CDR3, is EPEVTQTPSHQVTQMGQEVILRCVPISNHLYFYWYRQILGQKVEFLVSFYNNEISEKSEIFDDQFSVERPDGSNFTLKIRSTKLEDSAMYFCASSRGPLIGNQPQHFGDGTRLSIL.